This is a list of T cell receptor beta chains from one sample in a study of beta chain features in type 1 diabetes. The repertoire was sequenced with immunoSEQ multiplex PCR; TCRdb's copy has only in-frame clones and lacks some. The sample shows fewer than 350,000 clones, around 16% of them seen only once. Specimen: naive CD4+ T cells from blood. These receptors came from a young man with type 1 diabetes. Both conserved end residues are part of each CDR3. Fields, in order: clone size, V gene, D gene, J gene, CDR3 protein, CDR3 DNA. The D gene is left open where the match is weak. For some rows the clone size is stated as once, few or many, or as a class when expanded; others skip it.

few,TRBV7-2,TRBD1,TRBJ2-1,CASSAPGGAQGQFF,TGTGCCAGCAGCGCTCCAGGGGGTGCGCAGGGGCAGTTCTTC
NA,TRBV5-4,TRBD1,TRBJ2-1,CATGQSYNEQFF,TGTGCCACGGGACAGTCCTACAATGAGCAGTTCTTC
few,TRBV9,NA,TRBJ2-1,CAHGGNSYNEQFF,TGTGCCCATGGGGGGAATTCCTACAATGAGCAGTTCTTC
NA,TRBV13,TRBD1,TRBJ2-5,CASSAWGQGVIGRQETQYF,TGTGCCAGCAGCGCATGGGGACAGGGCGTAATAGGGCGGCAAGAGACCCAGTACTTC
NA,TRBV5-1,NA,TRBJ2-2,CASSLAKTGRDGELFF,TGCGCCAGCAGCTTGGCCAAGACAGGGCGGGACGGGGAGCTGTTTTTT
few,TRBV6-1,NA,TRBJ1-5,CASSTFQPQHF,TGTGCCAGCTCCACATTTCAGCCCCAGCATTTT
NA,TRBV19,TRBD1,TRBJ2-7,CARDRRSYEQYF,TGTGCCAGGGACAGGAGATCCTACGAGCAGTACTTC
few,TRBV11-2,TRBD1,TRBJ2-7,CASSLVQGVYYEQYF,TGTGCCAGCAGCTTAGTACAGGGGGTTTACTACGAGCAGTACTTC
NA,TRBV5-6,NA,TRBJ1-2,CASSLPPAGYGYTF,TGTGCCAGCAGCTTACCTCCCGCGGGGTATGGCTACACCTTC
few,TRBV19,NA,TRBJ2-7,CASSISGHEQYF,TGTGCCAGTAGTATTTCTGGCCACGAGCAGTACTTC